This TCR beta chain derives from a study of identical twins. Study observations and caveats: Instead of following the same donors, the conclusions were based on cross-sectional statistical analysis.

TCRdb redid the calling of the 5' RACE reads with MiXCR, one entry per CDR3 protein. The table lists about 530,000 distinct CDR3 sequences, 20% to 25% of them singletons. V was pared by 6 bases and J by 5 bases, with 19 bases of the junction left unmatched. From germline, CDR1 is MDHEN and CDR2 SYDVKM. The CDR3 runs 17 residues. A note on this clonotype: Its antigen is currently unknown.

This sample was shared with a second study, whose subject was yellow fever vaccine responses in identical twins.

The TCR sequence derives from a young woman in good health. The gene calls are TRBV28 and TRBJ2-7; 7 bases are shared with TRBD2. Sequenced material: CD4+ T cells sorted from blood. The CDR3 sequence: CASSGSGSGPLLHEQYF. CDR3 nucleotide sequence: TGTGCCAGCAGCGGAAGCGGTAGCGGGCCTCTTCTCCACGAGCAGTACTTC.